The present T cell receptor (beta chain) was sequenced within a study of T-cell reconstitution after alpha-beta-depleted transplantation in children. Preparation of the TCRbeta library used unique molecular identifiers. TCRdb re-called the PCR reads with MiXCR, one entry per CDR3 protein. The sample has a few hundred thousand distinct CDR3 sequences, about 17% seen once; the top ten hold 3.3%. The material was PBMCs from the stem cell graft donor, obtained from the stem cell graft. This TCR came from a human donor who donated a stem cell graft to a child with acute lymphoblastic leukemia.

CDR3 region: CASSPIGQGGVGYTF. Here the CDR3 DNA reads TGTGCCAGCAGCCCCATCGGACAGGGGGGCGTCGGCTACACCTTC. The chain combines TRBV27 with TRBJ1-2; 10 bases match TRBD1. The CDR3 is 15 residues long. CDR1 is MNHEY and CDR2 is SMNVEV in the germline V gene (reference sequence). Trimming at V came to 6 bases and at J to 8 bases, leaving 12 bases not matched to a gene.